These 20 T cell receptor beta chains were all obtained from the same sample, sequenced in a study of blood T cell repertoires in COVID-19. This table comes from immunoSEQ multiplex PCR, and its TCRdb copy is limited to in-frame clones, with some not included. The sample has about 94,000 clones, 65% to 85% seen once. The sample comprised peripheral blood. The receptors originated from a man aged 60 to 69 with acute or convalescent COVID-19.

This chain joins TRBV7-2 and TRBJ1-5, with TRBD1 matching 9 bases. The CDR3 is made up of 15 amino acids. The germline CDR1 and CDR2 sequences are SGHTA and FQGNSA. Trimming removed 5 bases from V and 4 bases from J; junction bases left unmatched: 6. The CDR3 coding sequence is TGTGCCAGCAGCCAAGGAGGGACAGGGAATCAGCCCCAGCATTTT. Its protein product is CASSQGGTGNQPQHF.

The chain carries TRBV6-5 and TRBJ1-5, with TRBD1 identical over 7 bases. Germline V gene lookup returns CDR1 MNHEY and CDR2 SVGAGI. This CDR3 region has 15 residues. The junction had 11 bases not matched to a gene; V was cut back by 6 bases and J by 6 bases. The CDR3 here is CASREGARLGQPQHF. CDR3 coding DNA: TGTGCCAGCAGGGAGGGGGCGCGGCTTGGTCAGCCCCAGCATTTT.

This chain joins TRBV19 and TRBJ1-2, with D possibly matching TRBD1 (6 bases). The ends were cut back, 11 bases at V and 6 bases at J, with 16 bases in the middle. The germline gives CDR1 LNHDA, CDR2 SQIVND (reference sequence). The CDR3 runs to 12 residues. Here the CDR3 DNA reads TGTGCCGCCTGGACCGGGACAAATGGCTACACCTTC. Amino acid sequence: CAAWTGTNGYTF.

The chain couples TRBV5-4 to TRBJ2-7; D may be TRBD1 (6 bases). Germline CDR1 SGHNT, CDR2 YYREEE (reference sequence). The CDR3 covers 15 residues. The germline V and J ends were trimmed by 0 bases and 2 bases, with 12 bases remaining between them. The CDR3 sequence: CASSLDGTPAYEQYF. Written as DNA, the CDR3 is TGTGCCAGCAGCTTGGACGGGACACCGGCCTACGAGCAGTACTTC.

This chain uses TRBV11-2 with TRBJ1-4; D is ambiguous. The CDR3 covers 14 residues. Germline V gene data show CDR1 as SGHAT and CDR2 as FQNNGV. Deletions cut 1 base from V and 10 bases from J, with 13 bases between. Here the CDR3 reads CASSLAPGVGKLFF. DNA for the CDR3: TGTGCCAGCAGCTTAGCTCCCGGGGTGGGAAAACTGTTTTTT.

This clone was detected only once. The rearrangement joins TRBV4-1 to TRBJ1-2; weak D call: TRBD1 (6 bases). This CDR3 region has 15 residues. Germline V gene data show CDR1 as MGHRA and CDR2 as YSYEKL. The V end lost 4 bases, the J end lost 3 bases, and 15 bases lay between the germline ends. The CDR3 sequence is CASSPGQSPDYGYTF. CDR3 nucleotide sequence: TGCGCCAGCAGCCCAGGACAGTCACCGGACTATGGCTACACCTTC.

The chain's CDR3 is CATSDVGTGALYEQYF. The CDR3 nucleotides are TGTGCCACCAGTGATGTAGGGACAGGGGCCCTCTACGAGCAGTACTTC. This chain uses TRBV24-1 with TRBJ2-7, with 10 bases lining up with TRBD1. Unmatched junction bases numbered 7, after V lost 3 bases and J lost 3 bases. Per the germline V gene, CDR1 is KGHDR and CDR2 is SFDVKD. The CDR3 has 16 amino acids.

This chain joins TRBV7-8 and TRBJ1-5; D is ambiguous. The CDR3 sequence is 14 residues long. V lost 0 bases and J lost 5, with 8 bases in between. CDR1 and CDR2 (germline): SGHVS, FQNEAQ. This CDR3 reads CASSLADTHQPQHF. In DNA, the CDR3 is TGTGCCAGCAGCTTAGCAGACACCCATCAGCCCCAGCATTTT.

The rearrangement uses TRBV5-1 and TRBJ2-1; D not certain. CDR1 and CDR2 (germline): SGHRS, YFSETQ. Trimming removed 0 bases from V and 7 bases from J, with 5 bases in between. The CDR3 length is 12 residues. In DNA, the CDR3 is TGCGCCAGCAGCTTGGTGTCAAATGAGCAGTTCTTC. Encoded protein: CASSLVSNEQFF.

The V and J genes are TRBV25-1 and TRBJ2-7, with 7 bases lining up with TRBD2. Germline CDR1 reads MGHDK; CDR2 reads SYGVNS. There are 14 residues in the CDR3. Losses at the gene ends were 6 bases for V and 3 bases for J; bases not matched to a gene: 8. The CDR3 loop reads CASRGGNNYYEQYF. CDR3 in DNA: TGTGCCAGCAGGGGGGGGAACAACTACTACGAGCAGTACTTC.

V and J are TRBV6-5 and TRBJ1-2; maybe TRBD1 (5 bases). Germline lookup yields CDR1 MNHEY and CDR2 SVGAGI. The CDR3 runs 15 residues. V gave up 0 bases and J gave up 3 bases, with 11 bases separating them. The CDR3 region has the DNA TGTGCCAGCAGTTACTCCACCACAGGATACTATGGCTACACCTTC. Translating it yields CASSYSTTGYYGYTF.

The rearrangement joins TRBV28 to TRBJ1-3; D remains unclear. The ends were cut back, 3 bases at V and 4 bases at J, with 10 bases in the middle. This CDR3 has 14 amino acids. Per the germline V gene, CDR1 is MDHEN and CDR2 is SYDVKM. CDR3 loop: CASSFAGAGNTIYF. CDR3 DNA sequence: TGTGCCAGCAGTTTTGCGGGCGCAGGAAACACCATATATTTT.

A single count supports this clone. The CDR3 sequence: CASSLWLDTQYF. The CDR3 DNA reads TGTGCCAGCAGCTTGTGGCTAGATACGCAGTATTTT. This chain connects TRBV5-4 to TRBJ2-3; D unclear. The germline gives CDR1 SGHNT, CDR2 YYREEE (reference sequence). This CDR3 comprises 12 residues. Trimming left V 1 base short and J 5 bases short, with 5 bases between. The full variable domain, in which reference TRBV5-4 and TRBJ2-3 provide the parts outside the CDR3, is ETGVTQSPTHLIKTRGQQVTLRCSSQSGHNTVSWYQQALGQGPQFIFQYYREEENGRGNFPPRFSGLQFPNYSSELNVNALELDDSALYLCASSLWLDTQYFGPGTRLTVL.

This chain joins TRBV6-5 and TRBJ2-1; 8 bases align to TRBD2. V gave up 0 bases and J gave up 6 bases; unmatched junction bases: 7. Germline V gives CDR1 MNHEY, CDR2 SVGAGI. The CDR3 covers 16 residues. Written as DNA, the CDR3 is TGTGCCAGCAGTTACTCGGAGCGGGGGCATTTCAATGAGCAGTTCTTC. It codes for CASSYSERGHFNEQFF.

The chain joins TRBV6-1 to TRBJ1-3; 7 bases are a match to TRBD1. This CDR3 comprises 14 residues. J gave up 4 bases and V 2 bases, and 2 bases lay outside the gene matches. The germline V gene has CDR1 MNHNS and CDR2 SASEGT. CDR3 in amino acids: CASSETGEGNTIYF. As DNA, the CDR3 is TGTGCCAGCAGTGAAACAGGGGAAGGAAACACCATATATTTT.

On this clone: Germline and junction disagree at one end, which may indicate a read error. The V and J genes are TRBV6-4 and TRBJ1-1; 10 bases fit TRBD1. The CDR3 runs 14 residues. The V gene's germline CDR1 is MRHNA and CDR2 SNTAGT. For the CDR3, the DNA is TGTGCCAGCAGTGAGGGACAGGGGAACGCTGAAGCTTTCTTT. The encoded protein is CASSEGQGNAEAFF.

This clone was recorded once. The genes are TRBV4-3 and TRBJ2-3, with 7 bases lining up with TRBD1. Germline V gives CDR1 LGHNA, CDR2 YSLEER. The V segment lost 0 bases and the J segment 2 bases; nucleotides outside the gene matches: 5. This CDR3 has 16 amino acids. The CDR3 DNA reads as TGCGCCAGCAGCCAAGATCGGGACAGATTCACAGATACGCAGTATTTT. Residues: CASSQDRDRFTDTQYF.

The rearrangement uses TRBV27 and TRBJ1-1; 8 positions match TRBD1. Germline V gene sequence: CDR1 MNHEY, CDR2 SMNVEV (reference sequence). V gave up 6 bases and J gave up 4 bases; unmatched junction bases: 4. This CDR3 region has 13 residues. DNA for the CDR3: TGTGCCAGCAGGGTACAGGGGGGCACTGAAGCTTTCTTT. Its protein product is CASRVQGGTEAFF.

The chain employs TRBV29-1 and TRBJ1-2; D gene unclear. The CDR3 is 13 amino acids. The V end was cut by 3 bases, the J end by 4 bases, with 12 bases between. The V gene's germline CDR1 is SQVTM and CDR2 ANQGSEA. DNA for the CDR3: TGCAGCGTTGATGACGGGGTGAGCTATGGCTACACCTTC. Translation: CSVDDGVSYGYTF.

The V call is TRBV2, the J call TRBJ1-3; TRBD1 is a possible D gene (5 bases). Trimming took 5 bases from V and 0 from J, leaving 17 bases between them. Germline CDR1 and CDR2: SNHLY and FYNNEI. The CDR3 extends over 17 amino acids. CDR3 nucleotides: TGTGCCAGCAGTCAAACAGGCTCCCTCTACTCTGGAAACACCATATATTTT. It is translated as CASSQTGSLYSGNTIYF.